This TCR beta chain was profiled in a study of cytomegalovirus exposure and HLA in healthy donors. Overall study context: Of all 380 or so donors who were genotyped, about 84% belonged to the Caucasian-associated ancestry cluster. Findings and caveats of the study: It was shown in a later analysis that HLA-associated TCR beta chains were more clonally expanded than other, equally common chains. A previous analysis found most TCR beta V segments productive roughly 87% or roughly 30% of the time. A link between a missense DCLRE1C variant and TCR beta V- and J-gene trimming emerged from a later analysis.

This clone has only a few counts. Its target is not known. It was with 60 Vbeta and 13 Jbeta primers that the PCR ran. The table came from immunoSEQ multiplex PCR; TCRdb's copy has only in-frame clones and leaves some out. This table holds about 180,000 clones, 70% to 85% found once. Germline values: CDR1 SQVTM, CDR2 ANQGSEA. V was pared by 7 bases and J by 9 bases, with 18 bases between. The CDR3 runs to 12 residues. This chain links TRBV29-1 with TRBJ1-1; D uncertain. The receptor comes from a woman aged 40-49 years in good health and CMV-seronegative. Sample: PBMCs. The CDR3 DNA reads TGCAGCGCTGTGGGCCGTAATAGGCAAGCTTTCTTT. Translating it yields CSAVGRNRQAFF.